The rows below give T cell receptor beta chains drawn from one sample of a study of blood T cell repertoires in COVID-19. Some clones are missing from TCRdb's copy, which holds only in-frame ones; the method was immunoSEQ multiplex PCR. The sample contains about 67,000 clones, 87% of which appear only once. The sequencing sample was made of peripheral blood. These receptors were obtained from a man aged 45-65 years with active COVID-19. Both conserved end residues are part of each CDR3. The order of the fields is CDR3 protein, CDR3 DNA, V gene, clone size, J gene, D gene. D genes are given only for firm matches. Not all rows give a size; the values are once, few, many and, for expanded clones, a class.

cdr3_aa: CASSYRTGNTEAFF
cdr3_nt: TGTGCCAGCAGCTACAGGACAGGGAACACTGAAGCTTTCTTT
v_call: TRBV11-2
clone_size: NA
j_call: TRBJ1-1
d_call: TRBD1

cdr3_aa: CASSARQGGNTEAFF
cdr3_nt: TGTGCCAGCAGCGCCCGACAGGGAGGGAACACTGAAGCTTTCTTT
v_call: TRBV11-2
clone_size: NA
j_call: TRBJ1-1
d_call: TRBD1

cdr3_aa: CAIMGEASNTEAFF
cdr3_nt: TGTGCCATCATGGGGGAGGCATCAAACACTGAAGCTTTCTTT
v_call: TRBV10-3
clone_size: NA
j_call: TRBJ1-1
d_call: NA

cdr3_aa: CASSQGRGVNQPQHF
cdr3_nt: TGTGCCAGCAGCCAAGGCAGGGGTGTAAATCAGCCCCAGCATTTT
v_call: TRBV4-2
clone_size: NA
j_call: TRBJ1-5
d_call: NA

cdr3_aa: CASSSKAASGTNTGELFF
cdr3_nt: TGTGCCAGCAGCTCCAAGGCAGCTAGCGGGACGAACACCGGGGAGCTGTTTTTT
v_call: TRBV7-8
clone_size: NA
j_call: TRBJ2-2
d_call: TRBD2

cdr3_aa: CASSLLDKSYSNQPQHF
cdr3_nt: TGTGCCAGCAGCTTGTTGGACAAGTCATATAGCAATCAGCCCCAGCATTTT
v_call: TRBV5-5
clone_size: NA
j_call: TRBJ1-5
d_call: NA

cdr3_aa: CASSQESEFSEQYF
cdr3_nt: TGTGCCAGCAGCCAAGAATCCGAGTTTAGCGAGCAGTACTTC
v_call: TRBV3-1/TRBV3-2
clone_size: NA
j_call: TRBJ2-7
d_call: NA

cdr3_aa: CASSLAGRAGGPTNEKLFF
cdr3_nt: TGCGCCAGCAGCTTGGCCGGGAGGGCAGGGGGACCAACTAATGAAAAACTGTTTTTT
v_call: TRBV5-1
clone_size: NA
j_call: TRBJ1-4
d_call: TRBD1

cdr3_aa: CASSQNAFGQGPYEQYF
cdr3_nt: TGCGCCAGCAGCCAGAACGCCTTTGGACAGGGGCCCTACGAGCAGTACTTC
v_call: TRBV4-3
clone_size: NA
j_call: TRBJ2-7
d_call: TRBD1

cdr3_aa: CASSSLGGGHSGNTIYF
cdr3_nt: TGTGCCAGCAGCTCCCTTGGCGGGGGCCACTCTGGAAACACCATATATTTT
v_call: TRBV7-2
clone_size: NA
j_call: TRBJ1-3
d_call: NA

cdr3_aa: CASSYPGQLNTEAFF
cdr3_nt: TGTGCCAGCAGTTACCCTGGCCAGTTGAACACTGAAGCTTTCTTT
v_call: TRBV6-5
clone_size: NA
j_call: TRBJ1-1
d_call: NA

cdr3_aa: CASSPDSLSYEQYF
cdr3_nt: TGTGCCAGCAGCCCGGACAGCCTTTCCTACGAGCAGTACTTC
v_call: TRBV7-2
clone_size: NA
j_call: TRBJ2-7
d_call: NA

cdr3_aa: CSVGEGNYGYTF
cdr3_nt: TGCAGCGTTGGGGAGGGGAACTATGGCTACACCTTC
v_call: TRBV29-1
clone_size: NA
j_call: TRBJ1-2
d_call: NA

cdr3_aa: CASSDGPQLENEQFF
cdr3_nt: TGTGCCAGCAGTGACGGGCCTCAGCTCGAAAATGAGCAGTTCTTC
v_call: TRBV6-4
clone_size: NA
j_call: TRBJ2-1
d_call: NA

cdr3_aa: CASNTGSSYEQYF
cdr3_nt: TGCGCCAGCAACACAGGGAGCTCCTACGAGCAGTACTTC
v_call: TRBV5-1
clone_size: NA
j_call: TRBJ2-7
d_call: NA

cdr3_aa: CASSFQNSGIGTQYF
cdr3_nt: TGTGCCAGCAGCTTTCAGAATAGCGGGATCGGGACGCAGTATTTT
v_call: TRBV7-3
clone_size: once
j_call: TRBJ2-3
d_call: TRBD2

cdr3_aa: CASRGHRGRTQPQHF
cdr3_nt: TGTGCCAGCAGGGGGCACAGGGGGCGGACTCAGCCCCAGCATTTT
v_call: TRBV2
clone_size: NA
j_call: TRBJ1-5
d_call: TRBD1

cdr3_aa: CASSRSRGTPGNTIYF
cdr3_nt: TGTGCCAGCAGTCGAAGTAGGGGGACACCTGGAAACACCATATATTTT
v_call: TRBV6-6
clone_size: NA
j_call: TRBJ1-3
d_call: NA

cdr3_aa: CASFRGNEQFF
cdr3_nt: TGTGCCAGCTTTAGGGGCAATGAGCAGTTCTTC
v_call: TRBV28
clone_size: NA
j_call: TRBJ2-1
d_call: NA

cdr3_aa: CASSRANGQPYEQYF
cdr3_nt: TGTGCCAGTAGTAGGGCGAACGGACAACCATACGAGCAGTACTTC
v_call: TRBV19
clone_size: NA
j_call: TRBJ2-7
d_call: NA

cdr3_aa: CASSLQGMARNQPQHF
cdr3_nt: TGTGCCAGCAGTTTACAGGGAATGGCGCGCAATCAGCCCCAGCATTTT
v_call: TRBV28
clone_size: NA
j_call: TRBJ1-5
d_call: NA

cdr3_aa: CATSDLRDTYNEQFF
cdr3_nt: TGTGCCACCAGTGATTTAAGGGACACCTACAATGAGCAGTTCTTC
v_call: TRBV24-1
clone_size: NA
j_call: TRBJ2-1
d_call: NA

cdr3_aa: CASSYSDRQKDEQFF
cdr3_nt: TGTGCCAGCAGTTACTCCGACAGGCAGAAGGATGAGCAGTTCTTC
v_call: TRBV6-5
clone_size: NA
j_call: TRBJ2-1
d_call: NA

cdr3_aa: CASSPLWAETQYF
cdr3_nt: TGTGCCAGCAGCCCCCTCTGGGCGGAGACCCAGTACTTC
v_call: TRBV12-3/TRBV12-4
clone_size: NA
j_call: TRBJ2-5
d_call: NA

cdr3_aa: CASSLTPTLSGNTIYF
cdr3_nt: TGTGCCAGCAGCTTAACACCCACCCTCTCTGGAAACACCATATATTTT
v_call: TRBV11-2
clone_size: once
j_call: TRBJ1-3
d_call: NA

cdr3_aa: CASSREGDYGYTF
cdr3_nt: TGTGCCAGCAGTAGAGAGGGTGACTATGGCTACACCTTC
v_call: TRBV6-5
clone_size: NA
j_call: TRBJ1-2
d_call: NA